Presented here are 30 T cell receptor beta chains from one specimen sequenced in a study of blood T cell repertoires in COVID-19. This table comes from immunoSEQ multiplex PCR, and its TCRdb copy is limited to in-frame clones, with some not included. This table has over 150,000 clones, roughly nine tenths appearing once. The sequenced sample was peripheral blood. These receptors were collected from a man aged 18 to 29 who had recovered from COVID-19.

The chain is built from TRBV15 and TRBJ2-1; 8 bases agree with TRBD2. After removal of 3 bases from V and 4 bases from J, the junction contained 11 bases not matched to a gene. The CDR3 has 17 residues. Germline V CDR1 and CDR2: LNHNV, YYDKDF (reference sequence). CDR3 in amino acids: CATSRDVKRERYNEQFF. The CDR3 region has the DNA TGTGCCACCAGCAGGGACGTAAAGCGGGAGCGTTACAATGAGCAGTTCTTC. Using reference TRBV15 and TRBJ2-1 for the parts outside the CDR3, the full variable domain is DAMVIQNPRYQVTQFGKPVTLSCSQTLNHNVMYWYQQKSSQAPKLLFHYYDKDFNNEADTPDNFQSRRPNTSFCFLDIRSPGLGDTAMYLCATSRDVKRERYNEQFFGPGTRLTVL.

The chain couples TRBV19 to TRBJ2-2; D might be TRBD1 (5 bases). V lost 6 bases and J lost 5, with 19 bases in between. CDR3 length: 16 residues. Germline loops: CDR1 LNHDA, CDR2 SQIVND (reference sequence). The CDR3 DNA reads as TGTGCCAGTAGCGCCCCCGGCAGGGAACGGACCGGGGAGCTGTTTTTT. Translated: CASSAPGRERTGELFF.

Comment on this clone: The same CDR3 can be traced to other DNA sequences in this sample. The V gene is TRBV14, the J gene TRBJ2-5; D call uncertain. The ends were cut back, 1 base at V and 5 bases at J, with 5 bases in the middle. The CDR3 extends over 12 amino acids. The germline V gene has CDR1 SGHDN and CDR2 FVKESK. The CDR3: CASSQVRETQYF. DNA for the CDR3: TGTGCCAGCAGCCAAGTCCGTGAGACCCAGTACTTC.

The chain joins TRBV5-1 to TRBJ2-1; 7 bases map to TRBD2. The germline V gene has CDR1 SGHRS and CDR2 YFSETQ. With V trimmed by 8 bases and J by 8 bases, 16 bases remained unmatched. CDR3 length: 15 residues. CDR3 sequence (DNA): TGCGCCAGTATCAAAAGATCCGGGAGCGGGGATGAGCAGTTCTTC. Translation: CASIKRSGSGDEQFF.

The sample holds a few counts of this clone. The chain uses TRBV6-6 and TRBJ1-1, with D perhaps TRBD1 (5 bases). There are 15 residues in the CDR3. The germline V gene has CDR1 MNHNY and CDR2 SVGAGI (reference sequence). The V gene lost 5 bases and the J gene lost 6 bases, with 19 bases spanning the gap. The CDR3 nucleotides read TGTGCCAGCAGTCGCACCGACAGCGTTTCCCCTGAAGCTTTCTTT. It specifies CASSRTDSVSPEAFF.

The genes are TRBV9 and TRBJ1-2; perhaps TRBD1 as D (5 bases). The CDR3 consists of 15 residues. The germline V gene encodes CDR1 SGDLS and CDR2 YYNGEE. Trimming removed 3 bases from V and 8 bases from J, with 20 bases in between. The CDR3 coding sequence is TGTGCCAGCAGCGCACAAAGGACAACCAGCGTGGGCTACACCTTC. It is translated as CASSAQRTTSVGYTF.

In nucleotides, the CDR3 is TGTGCCAGCAGCCCTCTGATAGCGGGAGGGCCATATACGCAGTATTTT. Protein: CASSPLIAGGPYTQYF. V is TRBV5-6 and J is TRBJ2-3; 11 bases are shared with TRBD2. The ends lost 4 bases at V and 7 bases at J; junction bases unmatched: 11. The CDR3 has 16 residues. CDR1 is SGHDT, CDR2 YYEEEE, per germline.

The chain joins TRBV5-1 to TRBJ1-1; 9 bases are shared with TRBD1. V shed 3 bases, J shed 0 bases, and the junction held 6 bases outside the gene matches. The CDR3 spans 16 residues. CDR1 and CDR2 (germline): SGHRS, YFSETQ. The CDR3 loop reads CASSSPGQGMNTEAFF. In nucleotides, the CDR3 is TGCGCCAGCAGCTCTCCGGGACAGGGCATGAACACTGAAGCTTTCTTT.

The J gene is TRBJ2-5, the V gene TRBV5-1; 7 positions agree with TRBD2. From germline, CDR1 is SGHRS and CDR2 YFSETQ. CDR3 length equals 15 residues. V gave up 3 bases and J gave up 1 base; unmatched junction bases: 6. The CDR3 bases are TGCGCCAGCAGCTCGCCCCGGGGGGTCCAAGAGACCCAGTACTTC. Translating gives CASSSPRGVQETQYF.

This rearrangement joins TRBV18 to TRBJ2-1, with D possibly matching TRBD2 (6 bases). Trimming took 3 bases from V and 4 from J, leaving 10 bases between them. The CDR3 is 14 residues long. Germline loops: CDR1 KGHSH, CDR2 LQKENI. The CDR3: CASSPTGVYNEQFF. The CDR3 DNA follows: TGTGCCAGCTCACCGACGGGGGTATACAATGAGCAGTTCTTC.

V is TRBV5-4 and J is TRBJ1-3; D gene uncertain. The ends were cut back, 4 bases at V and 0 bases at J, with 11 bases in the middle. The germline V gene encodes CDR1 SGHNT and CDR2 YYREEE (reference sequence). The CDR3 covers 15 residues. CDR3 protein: CASSLTTYSGNTIYF. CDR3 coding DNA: TGTGCCAGCAGCCTAACTACATACTCTGGAAACACCATATATTTT.

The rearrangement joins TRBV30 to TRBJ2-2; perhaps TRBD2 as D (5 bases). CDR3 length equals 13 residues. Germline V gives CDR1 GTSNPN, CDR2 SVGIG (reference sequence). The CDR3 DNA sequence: TGTGCAAGTATGGTGGGAGACACCGGGGAGCTGTTTTTT. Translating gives CASMVGDTGELFF. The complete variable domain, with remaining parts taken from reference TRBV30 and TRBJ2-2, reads SQTIHQWPATLVQPVGSPLSLECTVEGTSNPNLYWYRQAAGRGLQLLFYSVGIGQISSEVPQNLSASRPQDRQFILSSKKLLLSDSGFYLCASMVGDTGELFFGEGSRLTVL.

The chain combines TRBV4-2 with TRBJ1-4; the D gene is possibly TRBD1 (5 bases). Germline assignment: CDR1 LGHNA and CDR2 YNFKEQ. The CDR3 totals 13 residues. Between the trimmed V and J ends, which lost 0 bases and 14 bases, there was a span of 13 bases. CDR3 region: CASSQDRGMGLFF. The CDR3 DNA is TGTGCCAGCAGCCAAGATAGGGGCATGGGGCTGTTTTTT.

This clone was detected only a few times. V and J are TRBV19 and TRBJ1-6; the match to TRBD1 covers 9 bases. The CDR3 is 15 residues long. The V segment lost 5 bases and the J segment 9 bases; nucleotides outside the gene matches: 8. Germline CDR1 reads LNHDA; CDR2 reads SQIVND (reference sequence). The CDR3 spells CASSGTGQGSSPLHF. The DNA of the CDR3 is TGTGCCAGTAGTGGGACGGGACAGGGAAGTTCACCCCTCCACTTT.

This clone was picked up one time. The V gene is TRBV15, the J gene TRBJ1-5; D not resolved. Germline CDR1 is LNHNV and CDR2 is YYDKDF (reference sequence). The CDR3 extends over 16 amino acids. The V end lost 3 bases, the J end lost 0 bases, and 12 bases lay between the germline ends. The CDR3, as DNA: TGTGCCACCAGCAGCTCCATGACATTTAGCAATCAGCCCCAGCATTTT. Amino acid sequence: CATSSSMTFSNQPQHF.

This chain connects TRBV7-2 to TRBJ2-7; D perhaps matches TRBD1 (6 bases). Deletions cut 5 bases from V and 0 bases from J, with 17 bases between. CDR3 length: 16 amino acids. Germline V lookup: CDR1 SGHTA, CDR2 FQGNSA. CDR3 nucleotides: TGTGCCAGCAGCCCCCAGGGGCAGGGGAGCTCCTACGAGCAGTACTTC. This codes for CASSPQGQGSSYEQYF. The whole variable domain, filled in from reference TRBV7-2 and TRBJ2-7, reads GAGVSQSPSNKVTEKGKDVELRCDPISGHTALYWYRQSLGQGLEFLIYFQGNSAPDKSGLPSDRFSAERTGGSVSTLTIQRTQQEDSAVYLCASSPQGQGSSYEQYFGPGTRLTVT.

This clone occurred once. CDR3 residues: CASSSRTGSTEAFF. For the CDR3, the DNA is TGTGCCAGCAGCTCCCGGACAGGGAGCACTGAAGCTTTCTTT. The chain has TRBV7-3 and TRBJ1-1; TRBD1 matches 8 bases. Germline lookup yields CDR1 SGHTA and CDR2 FQGTGA. The CDR3 consists of 14 residues. The junction had 5 bases not matched to a gene; V was cut back by 4 bases and J by 4 bases.

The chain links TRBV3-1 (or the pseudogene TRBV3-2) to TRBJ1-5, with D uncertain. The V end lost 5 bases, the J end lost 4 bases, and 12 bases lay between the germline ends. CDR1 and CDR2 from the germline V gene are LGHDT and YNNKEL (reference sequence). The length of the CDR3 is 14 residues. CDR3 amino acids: CASSSRTGNQPQHF. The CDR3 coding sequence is TGTGCCAGCAGCTCCCGGACGGGGAATCAGCCCCAGCATTTT.

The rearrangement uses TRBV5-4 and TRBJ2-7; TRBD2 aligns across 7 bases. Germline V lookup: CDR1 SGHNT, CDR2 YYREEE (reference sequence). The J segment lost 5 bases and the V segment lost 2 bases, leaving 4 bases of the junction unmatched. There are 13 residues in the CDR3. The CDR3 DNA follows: TGTGCCAGCAGCTTAGGGAGGGCCGACGAGCAGTACTTC. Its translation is CASSLGRADEQYF.

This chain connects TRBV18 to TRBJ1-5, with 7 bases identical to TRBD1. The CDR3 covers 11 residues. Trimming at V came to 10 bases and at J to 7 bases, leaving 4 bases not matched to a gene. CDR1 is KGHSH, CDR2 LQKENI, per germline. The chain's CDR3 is CATPGGQPQHF. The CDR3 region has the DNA TGTGCCACCCCAGGGGGGCAGCCCCAGCATTTT. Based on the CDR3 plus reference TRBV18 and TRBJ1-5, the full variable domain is NAGVMQNPRHLVRRRGQEARLRCSPMKGHSHVYWYRQLPEEGLKFMVYLQKENIIDESGMPKERFSAEFPKEGPSILRIQQVVRGDSAAYFCATPGGQPQHFGDGTRLSIL.

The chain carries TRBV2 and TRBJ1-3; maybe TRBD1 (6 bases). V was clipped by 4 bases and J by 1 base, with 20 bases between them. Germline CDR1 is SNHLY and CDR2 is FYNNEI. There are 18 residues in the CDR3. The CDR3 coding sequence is TGTGCCAGCAGTGGAAAGTATATGGGGGCTTCATCTGGAAACACCATATATTTT. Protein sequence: CASSGKYMGASSGNTIYF.

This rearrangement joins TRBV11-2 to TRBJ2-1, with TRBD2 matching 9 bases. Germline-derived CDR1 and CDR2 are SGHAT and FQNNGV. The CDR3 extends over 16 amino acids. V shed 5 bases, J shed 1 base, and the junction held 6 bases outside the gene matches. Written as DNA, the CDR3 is TGTGCCAGCAGCCGGATAGCGGGAGAGTCCTACAATGAGCAGTTCTTC. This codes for CASSRIAGESYNEQFF. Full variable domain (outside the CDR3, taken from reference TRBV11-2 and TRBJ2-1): EAGVAQSPRYKIIEKRQSVAFWCNPISGHATLYWYQQILGQGPKLLIQFQNNGVVDDSQLPKDRFSAERLKGVDSTLKIQPAKLEDSAVYLCASSRIAGESYNEQFFGPGTRLTVL.

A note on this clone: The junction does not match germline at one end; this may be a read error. The CDR3 bases are TGTGTCAGCAGCCTTCTCGGGGACAGGCCGTTCGAAAAACTGTTTTTT. This codes for CVSSLLGDRPFEKLFF. This chain connects TRBV7-9 to TRBJ1-4; 8 bases fit TRBD1. The germline CDR1 and CDR2 sequences are SEHNR and FQNEAQ (reference sequence). This CDR3 is 16 amino acids long.

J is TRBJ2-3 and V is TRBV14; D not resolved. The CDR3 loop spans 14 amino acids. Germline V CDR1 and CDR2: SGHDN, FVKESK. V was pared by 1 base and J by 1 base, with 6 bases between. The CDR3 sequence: CASSQAKRTDTQYF. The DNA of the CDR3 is TGTGCCAGCAGCCAAGCCAAGCGCACAGATACGCAGTATTTT.

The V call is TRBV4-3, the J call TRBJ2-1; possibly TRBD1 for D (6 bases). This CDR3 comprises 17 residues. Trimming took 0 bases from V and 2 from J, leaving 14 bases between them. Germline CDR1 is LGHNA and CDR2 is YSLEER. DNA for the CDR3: TGCGCCAGCAGCCAAGATCCGAAGACAGGTGCCTACAATGAGCAGTTCTTC. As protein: CASSQDPKTGAYNEQFF.

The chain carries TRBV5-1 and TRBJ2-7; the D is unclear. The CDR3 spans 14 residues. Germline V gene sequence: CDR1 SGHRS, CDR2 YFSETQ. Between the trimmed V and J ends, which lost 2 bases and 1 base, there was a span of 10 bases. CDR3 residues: CASSLAINSYEQYF. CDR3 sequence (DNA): TGCGCCAGCAGCTTAGCTATAAATTCCTACGAGCAGTACTTC.

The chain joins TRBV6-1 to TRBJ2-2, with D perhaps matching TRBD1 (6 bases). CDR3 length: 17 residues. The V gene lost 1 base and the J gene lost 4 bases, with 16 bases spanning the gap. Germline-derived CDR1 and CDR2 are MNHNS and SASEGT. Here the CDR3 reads CASSEEVMGAVTGELFF. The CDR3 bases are TGTGCCAGCAGTGAAGAGGTTATGGGGGCGGTCACCGGGGAGCTGTTTTTT.

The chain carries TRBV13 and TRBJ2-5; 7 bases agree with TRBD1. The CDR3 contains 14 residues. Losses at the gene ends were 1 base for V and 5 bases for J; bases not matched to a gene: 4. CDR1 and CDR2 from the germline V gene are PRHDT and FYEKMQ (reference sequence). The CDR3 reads CASSLEGRGETQYF. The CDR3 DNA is TGTGCCAGCAGCTTAGAGGGCAGGGGGGAGACCCAGTACTTC.

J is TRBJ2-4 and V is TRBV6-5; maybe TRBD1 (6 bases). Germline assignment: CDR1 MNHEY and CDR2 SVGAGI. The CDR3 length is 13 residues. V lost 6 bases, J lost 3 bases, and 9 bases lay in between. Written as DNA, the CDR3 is TGTGCCAGCAGGGGGGCTGTCAAAAACATTCAGTACTTC. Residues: CASRGAVKNIQYF.

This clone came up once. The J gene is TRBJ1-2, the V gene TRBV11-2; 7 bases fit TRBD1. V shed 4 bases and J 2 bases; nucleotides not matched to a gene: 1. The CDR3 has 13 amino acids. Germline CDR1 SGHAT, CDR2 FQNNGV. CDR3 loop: CASSSGGNYGYTF. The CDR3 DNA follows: TGTGCCAGCAGCTCAGGGGGAAACTATGGCTACACCTTC.